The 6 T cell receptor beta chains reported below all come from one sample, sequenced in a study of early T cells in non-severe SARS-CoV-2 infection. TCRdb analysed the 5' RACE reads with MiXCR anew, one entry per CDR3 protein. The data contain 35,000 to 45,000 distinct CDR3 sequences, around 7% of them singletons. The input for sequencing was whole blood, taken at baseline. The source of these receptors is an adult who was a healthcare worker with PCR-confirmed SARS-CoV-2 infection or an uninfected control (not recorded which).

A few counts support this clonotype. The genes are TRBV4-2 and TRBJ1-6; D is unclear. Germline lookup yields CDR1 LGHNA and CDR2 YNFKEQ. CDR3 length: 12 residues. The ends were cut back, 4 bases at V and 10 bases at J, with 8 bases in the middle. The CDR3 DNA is TGTGCCAGCAGCCCTACCGCGTCACCCCTCCACTTT. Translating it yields CASSPTASPLHF.

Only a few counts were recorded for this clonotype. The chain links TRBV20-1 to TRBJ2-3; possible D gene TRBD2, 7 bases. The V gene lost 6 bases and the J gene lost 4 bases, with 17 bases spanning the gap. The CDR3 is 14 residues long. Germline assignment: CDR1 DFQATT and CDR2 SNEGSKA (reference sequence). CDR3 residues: CSATGRGGPDTQYF. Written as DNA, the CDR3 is TGCAGTGCAACGGGGAGGGGGGGCCCAGATACGCAGTATTTT.

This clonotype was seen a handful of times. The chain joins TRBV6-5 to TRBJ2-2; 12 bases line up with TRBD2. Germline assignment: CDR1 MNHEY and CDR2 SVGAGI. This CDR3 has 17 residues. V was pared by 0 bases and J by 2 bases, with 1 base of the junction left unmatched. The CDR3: CASSYSGLAGNTGELFF. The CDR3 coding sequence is TGTGCCAGCAGTTACTCCGGACTAGCGGGAAACACCGGGGAGCTGTTTTTT.

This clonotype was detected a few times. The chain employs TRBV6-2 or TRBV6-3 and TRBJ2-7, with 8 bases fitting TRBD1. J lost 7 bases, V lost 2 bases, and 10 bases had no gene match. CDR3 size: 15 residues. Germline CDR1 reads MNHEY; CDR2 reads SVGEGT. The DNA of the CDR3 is TGTGCCAGCAGTTACGACGACAGGGGAGGTGGGGAGCAGTACTTC. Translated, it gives CASSYDDRGGGEQYF.

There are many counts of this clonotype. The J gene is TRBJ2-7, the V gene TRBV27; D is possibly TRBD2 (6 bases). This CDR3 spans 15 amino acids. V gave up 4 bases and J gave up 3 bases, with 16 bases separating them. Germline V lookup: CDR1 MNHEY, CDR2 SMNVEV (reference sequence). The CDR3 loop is CASSWSRRGLYEQYF. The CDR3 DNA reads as TGTGCCAGCAGTTGGTCCCGGAGGGGCCTCTACGAGCAGTACTTC.

The DNA of the CDR3 is TGTGCCAGCAGACGGCTTGGGGTTAGCAATCAGCCCCAGCATTTT. Protein sequence: CASRRLGVSNQPQHF. This rearrangement joins TRBV28 to TRBJ1-5; D is undetermined. Germline V gives CDR1 MDHEN, CDR2 SYDVKM. V lost 6 bases, J lost 0 bases, and 12 bases lay in between. The CDR3 extends over 15 amino acids. Filled out from reference TRBV28 and TRBJ1-5, the complete variable domain reads DVKVTQSSRYLVKRTGEKVFLECVQDMDHENMFWYRQDPGLGLRLIYFSYDVKMKEKGDIPEGYSVSREKKERFSLILESASTNQTSMYLCASRRLGVSNQPQHFGDGTRLSIL.